This TCR beta chain was observed in a study of molecular identifiers for immune sequencing clone quantification. Listed TCR primers and previously described methods were used for bulk TCR libraries. TCRdb re-analysed the PCR reads in MiXCR, keeping a single row per CDR3 protein. Here the sample spans over 600,000 distinct CDR3 sequences, 15% to 20% being singletons. The CDR3 is 12 residues long. Germline loops: CDR1 SEHNR, CDR2 FQNEAQ (reference sequence). Trimming shortened V by 5 bases and J by 11 bases, and 13 bases separated the two germline ends. Using a CD8+CD4-CCR7+CD45RA+ phenotype, naive CD8 T cells were sorted. The table lists this clonotype with many counts. The target antigen is unknown. Study-wide findings and caveats: Spike-in Jurkat TCR RNA from a single cell reportedly registered among around 1 million naive cells. Clones exceeding 20 RNA copies carried over 97% of effector molecules but under 1% of naive-cell molecules.

Sequences were obtained from naive CD8+ T cells from blood, with Jurkat cell RNA spiked in. Subset specified: FACS-sorted CD8+CD4-CCR7+CD45RA+ naive T cells. The sequence was obtained from a human donor in good health. Some libraries in this study had Jurkat cell RNA spiked in. This chain connects TRBV7-9 to TRBJ1-5; D perhaps matches TRBD1 (5 bases). CDR3 sequence: CASSQGPEAQHF. The CDR3 nucleotides are TGTGCCAGCAGCCAGGGCCCAGAGGCCCAGCATTTT. Looking up the rest from reference TRBV7-9 and TRBJ1-5 gives the full variable domain: DTGVSQNPRHKITKRGQNVTFRCDPISEHNRLYWYRQTLGQGPEFLTYFQNEAQLEKSRLLSDRFSAERPKGSFSTLEIQRTEQGDSAMYLCASSQGPEAQHFGDGTRLSIL.